The rows below give T cell receptor beta chains drawn from one sample of a study of blood T cells in healthy people across ages. TCRdb re-analysed the 5' RACE reads in MiXCR, keeping a single row per CDR3 protein. The sample lists hundreds of thousands of distinct CDR3 sequences, about 42% seen once, with about 19% in the top ten. Sequencing was done on a sample of blood. The receptor set was obtained from a man in his sixties in good health. CDR3s include the opening cysteine and the closing phenylalanine or tryptophan. A D gene is named only where the DNA matches it firmly. Where a row states a size, it is once, few, many or the class of an expanded clone; other rows omit it.

D: TRBD1; J: TRBJ2-3; V: TRBV6-5; size: .; DNA: TGTGCCAGCAGGCCACAGGGGGCAACAGATACGCAGTATTTT; CDR3: CASRPQGATDTQYF
D: .; J: TRBJ2-7; V: TRBV4-3; size: few; DNA: TGCGCCAGCAGCCAAGATGCCGGTCCCGGGTCCTACGAGCAGTACTTC; CDR3: CASSQDAGPGSYEQYF
D: TRBD2; J: TRBJ2-5; V: TRBV29-1; size: few; DNA: TGCAGCGTGGGACATTACGGGGGGGAGCAGTACTTC; CDR3: CSVGHYGGEQYF
D: .; J: TRBJ1-4; V: TRBV7-2; size: .; DNA: TGTGCCAGCAGCCGGGGACGGAACTCTAATGAAAAACTGTTTTTT; CDR3: CASSRGRNSNEKLFF
D: .; J: TRBJ1-4; V: TRBV6-6; size: .; DNA: TGTGCCAGCAAATCGGGCAGGCTCGATGAAAAACTGTTTTTT; CDR3: CASKSGRLDEKLFF
D: .; J: TRBJ2-5; V: TRBV7-2; size: few; DNA: TGTGCCAGCAGCCGACAGGATTTTCAAGAGACCCAGTACTTC; CDR3: CASSRQDFQETQYF
D: TRBD1; J: TRBJ2-3; V: TRBV12-3/TRBV12-4; size: .; DNA: TGTGCCAGCAAATGGACAGGAGTCATGTCAGATACGCAGTATTTT; CDR3: CASKWTGVMSDTQYF
D: .; J: TRBJ2-1; V: TRBV7-9; size: .; DNA: TGTGCCAGCAGCTTATTAGGGGGACTAAAGGATGAGCAGTTCTTC; CDR3: CASSLLGGLKDEQFF
D: .; J: TRBJ2-7; V: TRBV27; size: few; DNA: TGTGCCAGCAGCACGTGGGGGCGCGACGAGCAGTACTTC; CDR3: CASSTWGRDEQYF
D: TRBD2; J: TRBJ2-1; V: TRBV7-8; size: .; DNA: TGTGCCAGCAGCTTATCGCTAGCGGGGGGGCGGCGGGAGTTCTTC; CDR3: CASSLSLAGGRREFF
D: .; J: TRBJ1-2; V: TRBV12-3/TRBV12-4; size: .; DNA: TGTGCCCGCAGCCTCCGAACCGGGGACTACACCTTC; CDR3: CARSLRTGDYTF